Listed below are T cell receptor beta chains from one sample, sequenced in a study of shared clonotypes between healthy human individuals. TCRdb's table, derived via immunoSEQ multiplex PCR, lists solely in-frame clones and lacks some. The table has millions of clones, 85% to 95% seen once. Sequenced sample: naive CD8+ T cells sorted from blood. Receptors originate from a man between 18 and 35 years old in good health. Each CDR3 is given with its conserved first and last residue. The D gene is left open where the match is weak.

NA,TRBJ2-3,TRBV11-2,TGTGCCAGCAGCTTAGCTCCAGTAACAGATACGCAGTATTTT,CASSLAPVTDTQYF
TRBD2,TRBJ2-7,TRBV2,TGTGCCACCAGCAAGGAACTGGGGGAGGGGTACGAGCAGTACTTC,CATSKELGEGYEQYF
NA,TRBJ2-5,TRBV5-1,TGCGCCAGCAGCTTCTGGGGGACGTACCAAGAGACCCAGTACTTC,CASSFWGTYQETQYF
NA,TRBJ1-2,TRBV10-3,TGTGCCATCAGTGGTCAGGACTATGGCTACACCTTC,CAISGQDYGYTF
TRBD1,TRBJ1-2,TRBV5-1,TGCGCCAGCAGCCTGGAACCAGGGGGCGGAGGCTACACCTTC,CASSLEPGGGGYTF
TRBD1,TRBJ1-6,TRBV19,TGTGCCAGTAGTATGATGACAGGGGGAAATTCACCCCTCCACTTT,CASSMMTGGNSPLHF
NA,TRBJ2-7,TRBV19,TGTGCCAGTAGCCCTTGGACCGGCTCCTACGAGCAGTACTTC,CASSPWTGSYEQYF
NA,TRBJ1-5,TRBV27,TGTGCCAGCAGGTCGGTCACGGGGATACAGCATTTT,CASRSVTGIQHF
TRBD2,TRBJ2-5,TRBV4-2,TGTGCCAGCAGCCTTCCGGGACTAGCGGGAGGGCAAGAGACCCAGTACTTC,CASSLPGLAGGQETQYF
NA,TRBJ2-7,TRBV29-1,TGCAGCGTTGAATGGGCCGGGAAGGGCTACGAGCAGTACTTC,CSVEWAGKGYEQYF
NA,TRBJ1-2,TRBV9,TGTGCCAGCAGCGTAGAAGGGTTCGGATCCTATGGCTACACCTTC,CASSVEGFGSYGYTF
TRBD2,TRBJ2-1,TRBV18,TGTGCCAGCTCACTGGCTAGCGGGGAAGAGCAGTTCTTC,CASSLASGEEQFF
NA,TRBJ2-7,TRBV7-9,TGTGCCAGCAGCCTCGGAGCCTACGAGCAGTACTTC,CASSLGAYEQYF
NA,TRBJ2-7,TRBV2,TGTGCCAGCAGTGCTAGGACGGGGAATCGGGAGCAGTACTTC,CASSARTGNREQYF
NA,TRBJ2-7,TRBV19,TGTGCCACCGGGGAAGGTATGGGTTCGAACGAGCAGTACTTC,CATGEGMGSNEQYF
NA,TRBJ2-1,TRBV10-3,TGTGCCTCCAGGATCTCGGGTGACAATGAGCAGTTCTTC,CASRISGDNEQFF